Following are 30 T cell receptor beta chains from one sample sequenced in a study of vaccination and CD4 T cells after COVID-19. What these receptors recognize is not known. Cultured CD4+ T-cell DNA underwent Oncomine TCR Beta short-read sequencing. Genomic DNA was isolated from CD4+ T cells that had been cultured. TCRdb re-called the PCR reads with MiXCR, one entry per CDR3 protein. The sample lists 8,000 or so distinct CDR3 sequences; more than 25% were seen once. As to treatment: approximately 9-day PBMC culture with coronavirus spike peptide pools or control peptides (ViraFEST assay). Samples of CD4+ T cells were obtained from the unexposed donor before the COVID-19 pandemic (2011-2018). Sequenced input: CD4+ T cells from blood, cultured in vitro. The receptors come from a human donor in good health.

This clonotype was detected a few times. The chain couples TRBV7-2 to TRBJ2-7; D tentatively fits TRBD1 or TRBD2 (7 bases each). Germline assignment: CDR1 SGHTA and CDR2 FQGNSA. Between the trimmed V and J ends, which lost 5 bases and 3 bases, there was a span of 20 bases. The CDR3 spans 16 residues. The CDR3 sequence is CASSQGGASGLYEQYF. CDR3 sequence (DNA): TGTGCCAGCAGCCAGGGGGGGGCTAGCGGACTCTACGAGCAGTACTTC.

This rearrangement joins TRBV7-6 to TRBJ2-7; TRBD1 aligns across 7 bases. This CDR3 contains 15 residues. Germline V lookup: CDR1 SGHVS, CDR2 FNYEAQ. The trim removed 0 bases at V and 1 base at J, leaving 3 bases unmatched. The CDR3 sequence is CASSLAQGVSYEQYF. The CDR3 DNA sequence: TGTGCCAGCAGCTTAGCGCAGGGGGTGTCCTACGAGCAGTACTTC.

This clonotype came up a few times. V and J are TRBV6-2 or TRBV6-3 and TRBJ2-7; tentatively, D is TRBD2 (6 bases). CDR1 is MNHEY and CDR2 is SVGEGT in the germline V gene. With 2 bases removed from V and 9 bases from J, the gap between germline ends came to 14 bases. This CDR3 has 13 amino acids. CDR3 protein: CASSYPGLGTQYF. DNA for the CDR3: TGTGCCAGCAGTTACCCGGGACTGGGAACGCAGTACTTC.

The rearrangement links TRBV19 to TRBJ2-7, with TRBD1 as a possible D gene (6 bases). Germline CDR1 LNHDA, CDR2 SQIVND (reference sequence). V was cut by 4 bases and J by 8 bases, with 15 bases left in between. CDR3 length: 13 amino acids. CDR3 coding DNA: TGTGCCAGTAGTACCTCAACAGGGAACAAGCAGTACTTC. It translates to CASSTSTGNKQYF.

The chain combines TRBV27 with TRBJ2-7, with D perhaps TRBD1 (6 bases). Looked up from germline, CDR1 is MNHEY and CDR2 is SMNVEV (reference sequence). The V end lost 5 bases, the J end lost 2 bases, and 13 bases lay between the germline ends. This CDR3 region has 14 residues. CDR3 nucleotides: TGTGCCAGCAGTCCCTTACAGGGCCCCTACGAGCAGTACTTC. Translating it yields CASSPLQGPYEQYF.

This clonotype has a handful of counts. The chain is built from TRBV27 and TRBJ2-7, with 9 bases that match TRBD2. The CDR3 is made up of 17 amino acids. Trimming cost V 5 bases and J 1 base; bases outside gene matches: 12. In germline, CDR1 is MNHEY, CDR2 SMNVEV (reference sequence). The chain's CDR3 is CASSPPPGLAGSYEQYF. The CDR3 nucleotides are TGTGCCAGCAGTCCCCCCCCGGGGCTAGCGGGGTCCTACGAGCAGTACTTC.

Within the sample, this clonotype is medium-sized. The chain couples TRBV27 to TRBJ1-6; TRBD1 is a possible D gene (5 bases). CDR1 and CDR2 from the germline V gene are MNHEY and SMNVEV (reference sequence). There are 14 residues in the CDR3. V was shortened by 4 bases and J by 8 bases, with 12 bases between the two germline ends. CDR3 nucleotide sequence: TGTGCCAGCAGTTGGTCCGGGGCGGATTCACCCCTCCACTTT. Its protein is CASSWSGADSPLHF.

This clonotype is a singleton in its sample. V and J are TRBV28 and TRBJ2-7; possible D gene TRBD1, 7 bases. CDR1 is MDHEN and CDR2 is SYDVKM in the germline V gene. The V gene lost 4 bases and the J gene lost 5 bases, with 18 bases spanning the gap. This CDR3 region has 15 residues. CDR3 DNA: TGTGCCAGCAGTTGGGCGGGACAGCTCCCCCACGAGCAGTACTTC. This sequence encodes CASSWAGQLPHEQYF.

This clonotype ranks as medium-sized. The chain carries TRBV25-1 and TRBJ1-5; D remains ambiguous. The CDR3 spans 13 residues. The V end lost 3 bases, the J end lost 2 bases, and 5 bases lay between the germline ends. The germline V gene encodes CDR1 MGHDK and CDR2 SYGVNS. The CDR3 protein is CASSESGNQPQHF. CDR3 nucleotide sequence: TGTGCCAGCAGTGAGAGTGGCAATCAGCCCCAGCATTTT. Full variable domain (missing parts from reference TRBV25-1 and TRBJ1-5): EADIYQTPRYLVIGTGKKITLECSQTMGHDKMYWYQQDPGMELHLIHYSYGVNSTEKGDLSSESTVSRIRTEHFPLTLESARPSHTSQYLCASSESGNQPQHFGDGTRLSIL.

This clonotype is labeled medium-sized. CDR3 sequence reads: CASSTTGTDGYTF. The CDR3 DNA reads as TGTGCCAGCAGCACCACCGGGACAGACGGCTACACCTTC. The chain carries TRBV7-3 and TRBJ1-2; 7 nucleotides match TRBD1. J lost 8 bases, V lost 5 bases, and 8 bases had no gene match. CDR3 length equals 13 residues. CDR1 is SGHTA and CDR2 is FQGTGA in the germline V gene.

V usage is TRBV27 and J usage is TRBJ2-7; a possible D gene is TRBD2 (5 bases). Germline loops: CDR1 MNHEY, CDR2 SMNVEV (reference sequence). V lost 4 bases, J lost 5 bases, and 18 bases lay in between. This CDR3 comprises 15 residues. In DNA, the CDR3 is TGTGCCAGCAGTTCCACCCTCCGTGCGGGCCACGAGCAGTACTTC. This gives the protein CASSSTLRAGHEQYF.

The V call is TRBV4-2, the J call TRBJ2-7; 11 bases match TRBD1. Germline V gene data show CDR1 as LGHNA and CDR2 as YNFKEQ. This CDR3 is 17 amino acids long. V was pared by 4 bases and J by 3 bases, with 11 bases of the junction left unmatched. CDR3 coding DNA: TGTGCCAGCAGCCTTGGGACAGGGGGTCGGATTCTCTACGAGCAGTACTTC. This gives the protein CASSLGTGGRILYEQYF.

In its sample, this clonotype was seen a few times. The chain couples TRBV10-3 to TRBJ2-5; either TRBD1 or TRBD2 may fit D (5 bases each). The CDR3 sequence is 16 residues long. Per the germline V gene, CDR1 is ENHRY and CDR2 is SYGVKD. V shed 6 bases and J shed 4 bases, with 21 bases lying between them. The CDR3 sequence: CAISTSGQGAGETQYF. CDR3 coding DNA: TGTGCCATCAGCACCTCAGGGCAGGGCGCGGGAGAGACCCAGTACTTC.

A few counts support this clonotype. V usage is TRBV29-1 and J usage is TRBJ1-2; the D gene is possibly TRBD1 (6 bases). The CDR3 has 11 residues. Trimming cost V 4 bases and J 11 bases, with 14 bases left between them. The germline gives CDR1 SQVTM, CDR2 ANQGSEA. CDR3 in amino acids: CSVATGTLYTF. The DNA of the CDR3 is TGCAGCGTTGCTACAGGGACCCTTTACACCTTC.

V is TRBV28 and J is TRBJ1-1; 9 positions agree with TRBD1. There are 12 residues in the CDR3. V was clipped by 3 bases and J by 10 bases; unmatched bases: 3. Germline loops: CDR1 MDHEN, CDR2 SYDVKM. CDR3 in amino acids: CASSFSDRGAFF. Here the CDR3 DNA reads TGTGCCAGCAGTTTTTCGGACAGGGGAGCTTTCTTT. The full variable domain, in which reference TRBV28 and TRBJ1-1 provide the parts outside the CDR3, is DVKVTQSSRYLVKRTGEKVFLECVQDMDHENMFWYRQDPGLGLRLIYFSYDVKMKEKGDIPEGYSVSREKKERFSLILESASTNQTSMYLCASSFSDRGAFFGQGTRLTVV.

This clonotype has a handful of counts. In DNA form, the CDR3 reads TGTGCCAGCAGCCTATACCCGGACAGGGGATTACTAGCGGGAGAAGTGGAGCAGTACTTC. This codes for CASSLYPDRGLLAGEVEQYF. The chain has TRBV7-9 and TRBJ2-7; TRBD2 agrees at 11 bases. V trimming: 5 bases; J trimming: 7 bases; junction bases outside the gene matches: 25. The CDR3 runs 20 residues. Germline V gene lookup returns CDR1 SEHNR and CDR2 FQNEAQ (reference sequence).

This clonotype was counted a few times. The chain uses TRBV28 and TRBJ1-5; TRBD1 matches 8 bases. Germline V gene lookup returns CDR1 MDHEN and CDR2 SYDVKM. V shed 3 bases, J shed 4 bases, and the junction held 11 bases outside the gene matches. The CDR3 has 17 residues. CDR3 coding DNA: TGTGCCAGCAGTTTGTTAACTACAACAGGGGGAAATCAGCCCCAGCATTTT. It is translated as CASSLLTTTGGNQPQHF.

This clonotype was observed a handful of times. The J gene is TRBJ2-1, the V gene TRBV7-2; D might be TRBD1 or TRBD2, each matching 6 bases. CDR1 and CDR2 (germline): SGHTA, FQGNSA. The CDR3 extends over 13 amino acids. The V gene lost 3 bases and the J gene lost 8 bases, with 11 bases spanning the gap. CDR3 residues: CASSFKGGDEQFF. DNA for the CDR3: TGTGCCAGCAGCTTTAAGGGGGGTGATGAGCAGTTCTTC.

The V gene is TRBV9, the J gene TRBJ2-3; 9 nucleotides match TRBD2. The CDR3 has 16 amino acids. V lost 2 bases and J lost 1; bases outside the gene matches: 5. In germline, CDR1 is SGDLS, CDR2 YYNGEE. Here the CDR3 DNA reads TGTGCCAGCAGCGTTAGCGGGAGAGGGGGCACAGATACGCAGTATTTT. Encoded protein: CASSVSGRGGTDTQYF.

V is TRBV28 and J is TRBJ2-7; TRBD1 matches 7 bases. Per the germline V gene, CDR1 is MDHEN and CDR2 is SYDVKM. CDR3 length equals 14 residues. Germline trimming cut 6 bases from V and 2 bases from J; bases unmatched to any gene: 7. The CDR3 nucleotides are TGTGCCAGCAGATCGGGACAGTTCCCCTACGAGCAGTACTTC. Translating it yields CASRSGQFPYEQYF.

The V and J genes are TRBV7-2 and TRBJ2-1; 12 bases are a match to TRBD2. The CDR3 has 16 amino acids. From germline, CDR1 is SGHTA and CDR2 FQGNSA. J gave up 4 bases and V 5 bases, and 6 bases lay outside the gene matches. The CDR3 loop is CASSIRTSGTYNEQFF. In DNA, the CDR3 is TGTGCCAGCAGCATCCGGACTAGCGGGACTTACAATGAGCAGTTCTTC. The variable domain in full, with the rest retrieved from reference TRBV7-2 and TRBJ2-1, is GAGVSQSPSNKVTEKGKDVELRCDPISGHTALYWYRQSLGQGLEFLIYFQGNSAPDKSGLPSDRFSAERTGGSVSTLTIQRTQQEDSAVYLCASSIRTSGTYNEQFFGPGTRLTVL.

This clonotype was counted between two and nine times. V gene TRBV11-3 combines with J gene TRBJ2-1, with D tentatively TRBD1 (6 bases). Germline V gene lookup returns CDR1 SGHNT and CDR2 YENEEA. The length of the CDR3 is 15 residues. V shed 4 bases and J shed 6 bases, with 16 bases lying between them. CDR3 protein: CASSSRTVSANEQFF. For the CDR3, the DNA is TGTGCCAGCAGCTCACGGACAGTTTCTGCCAATGAGCAGTTCTTC. The variable domain in full, completed from reference TRBV11-3 and TRBJ2-1, reads EAGVVQSPRYKIIEKKQPVAFWCNPISGHNTLYWYLQNLGQGPELLIRYENEEAVDDSQLPKDRFSAERLKGVDSTLKIQPAELGDSAVYLCASSSRTVSANEQFFGPGTRLTVL.

This rearrangement joins TRBV20-1 to TRBJ2-7; 12 nucleotides agree with TRBD2. The V segment lost 3 bases and the J segment 1 base; nucleotides outside the gene matches: 7. This CDR3 contains 16 residues. CDR1 is DFQATT and CDR2 is SNEGSKA in the germline V gene (reference sequence). Written as DNA, the CDR3 is TGCAGTGCTAGTTCGCTAGCGGGAGGGGGATCCTACGAGCAGTACTTC. It codes for CSASSLAGGGSYEQYF.

The J gene is TRBJ2-7, the V gene TRBV7-2; D is perhaps TRBD1 (6 bases). Germline V gives CDR1 SGHTA, CDR2 FQGNSA. The ends were cut back, 5 bases at V and 6 bases at J, with 23 bases in the middle. CDR3 length: 16 amino acids. The CDR3 bases are TGTGCCAGCAGCCCGGCCGGGACAAGGGGTAGTCGCGAGCAGTACTTC. This gives the protein CASSPAGTRGSREQYF.

This clonotype has only a few counts. The V gene is TRBV20-1, the J gene TRBJ2-2; TRBD1 matches 7 bases. Germline CDR1 DFQATT, CDR2 SNEGSKA (reference sequence). The CDR3 extends over 13 amino acids. The J segment lost 1 base and the V segment lost 7 bases, leaving 3 bases of the junction unmatched. The CDR3 region is CSVGTVNTGELFF. CDR3 nucleotide sequence: TGCAGTGTTGGGACAGTGAACACCGGGGAGCTGTTTTTT.

The V and J genes are TRBV20-1 and TRBJ2-3; possible D gene TRBD1, 5 bases. CDR1 DFQATT and CDR2 SNEGSKA come from the germline V gene (reference sequence). This CDR3 is 16 amino acids long. Trimming took off 2 bases at V and 1 base at J, with 16 bases between the two ends. CDR3 sequence: CSARYFYPRGTDTQYF. As DNA, the CDR3 is TGCAGTGCTAGATACTTCTATCCCAGGGGCACAGATACGCAGTATTTT.

This clonotype was seen a few times. The rearrangement uses TRBV7-2 and TRBJ2-7; weak D call: TRBD1 (6 bases). From germline, CDR1 is SGHTA and CDR2 FQGNSA. The CDR3 is 14 amino acids. Trimming pared 9 bases from V and 0 bases from J, leaving 15 bases between. The CDR3: CASLGTPLSYEQYF. The CDR3 DNA reads TGTGCCAGTCTCGGGACACCACTCTCCTACGAGCAGTACTTC.

This clonotype is classed as medium-sized. The chain combines TRBV20-1 with TRBJ1-5; TRBD1 agrees at 7 bases. V shed 6 bases and J 4 bases; nucleotides not matched to a gene: 9. Germline V gene sequence: CDR1 DFQATT, CDR2 SNEGSKA (reference sequence). CDR3 length equals 14 residues. This chain's CDR3 is CSAVGQALNQPQHF. The CDR3 DNA sequence: TGCAGTGCAGTAGGACAGGCATTAAATCAGCCCCAGCATTTT.

This clonotype was counted a few times. The chain is built from TRBV20-1 and TRBJ2-5; 11 nucleotides match TRBD2. Germline CDR1 and CDR2: DFQATT and SNEGSKA (reference sequence). V shed 0 bases and J 1 base; nucleotides not matched to a gene: 4. The CDR3 contains 16 residues. The CDR3 protein is CSARDHGTSGQETQYF. CDR3 DNA: TGCAGTGCTAGAGATCACGGGACTAGCGGCCAAGAGACCCAGTACTTC.

This clonotype was observed a handful of times. The rearrangement links TRBV7-3 to TRBJ1-1, with D uncertain. Germline lookup yields CDR1 SGHTA and CDR2 FQGTGA. Trimming left V 5 bases short and J 1 base short, with 14 bases between. The CDR3 sequence is 15 residues long. CDR3 region: CASSPGLWGNTEAFF. The CDR3, as DNA: TGTGCCAGCAGCCCAGGTCTATGGGGGAACACTGAAGCTTTCTTT.